Below, one T cell receptor (beta chain) is given with its context. This CDR3 contains 15 residues. Trimming left V 1 base short and J 9 bases short, with 19 bases between. CDR1 is MDHEN and CDR2 is SYDVKM in the germline V gene. TCRdb redid the calling of the PCR reads with MiXCR, one entry per CDR3 protein. The sample lists around 23,000 distinct CDR3 sequences; roughly two fifths were seen once. These data are taken from a study of tumor-infiltrating lymphocytes in oesophageal squamous cell carcinoma. The sequenced sample consisted of esophageal tumor tissue. The chain has TRBV28 and TRBJ2-7; no clear D gene. The sequence derives from a male donor with esophageal squamous cell carcinoma. CDR3 DNA: TGTGCCAGCAGTTTATCGGCCCAAATGGCAGATACGCAGTACTTC. Encoded protein: CASSLSAQMADTQYF.